This T cell receptor beta chain was captured by sequencing in a study of T cells in Graves' hyperthyroidism and ophthalmopathy. RNA transcripts were the template for amplifying TCR beta CDR3 regions. When the TCR CDR3 underwent first-round RT-PCR, the HTBI primer set was used. TCRdb re-called the multiplex PCR reads with MiXCR, one entry per CDR3 protein. The sample lists 300,000 to 400,000 distinct CDR3 sequences, more than 14% occurring once. This clonotype came up once. What it binds is not known. With a much larger clone just one base away, this may be a read error. Study-wide findings and caveats: Researchers report that a 13 V-J model separated ophthalmopathy from stable hyperthyroidism.

Sequencing was carried out using blood. This clonotype was sampled from a woman aged 25 to 45 with Graves' ophthalmopathy.

The CDR3: CASSRRPGVVQAPNYGYTF. In DNA form, the CDR3 reads TGTGCCAGCAGTAGGCGACCGGGGGTGGTTCAAGCTCCTAACTATGGCTACACCTTC. The chain couples TRBV6-2 or TRBV6-3 to TRBJ1-2; D perhaps matches TRBD1 (5 bases). The germline V gene has CDR1 MNHEY and CDR2 SVGEGT. V gave up 5 bases and J gave up 0 bases, with 25 bases separating them. The CDR3 is 19 residues long.